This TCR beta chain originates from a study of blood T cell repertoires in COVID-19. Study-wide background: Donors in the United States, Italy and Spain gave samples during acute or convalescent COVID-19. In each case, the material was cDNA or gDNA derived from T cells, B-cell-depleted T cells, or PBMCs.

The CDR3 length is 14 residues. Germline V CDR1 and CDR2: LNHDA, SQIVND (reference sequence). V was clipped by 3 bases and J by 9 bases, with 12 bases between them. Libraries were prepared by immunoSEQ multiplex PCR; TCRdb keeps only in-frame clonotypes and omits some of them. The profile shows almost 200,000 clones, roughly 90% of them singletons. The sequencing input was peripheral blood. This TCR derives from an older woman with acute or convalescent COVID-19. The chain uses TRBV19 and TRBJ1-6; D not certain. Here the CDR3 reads CASSIERAGSPLHF. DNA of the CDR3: TGTGCCAGTAGTATCGAGAGGGCGGGTTCACCCCTCCACTTT.